The clone carrying this TCR beta chain came up a few times. Its antigen is as yet unknown. Pooled in the analysis were second doses at about 4 or about 12 weeks. The repertoire was sequenced with immunoSEQ multiplex PCR; TCRdb's copy has only in-frame clones and lacks some. The top ten clones hold 0.85% to 1.1% of a sample with 150,000 to 200,000 clones, around 90% of them seen once. These data belong to a study of T cell responses to AZD1222 COVID-19 vaccine. General observations from the study: Two AZD1222 doses significantly raised spike-specific TCR breadth and depth over controls. Donors were chiefly white British, with a greater number of females, and clonal diversity was perhaps underestimated.

Sample: peripheral blood, taken 28 days after the second AZD1222 dose. The TCR was taken from an adult who received the AZD1222 COVID-19 vaccine.

The DNA of the CDR3 is TGTGCCAGCTGGCGGGGGTTGCGGGGCTACACCTTC. It is translated as CASWRGLRGYTF. The V and J genes are TRBV2 and TRBJ1-2, with D perhaps TRBD1 (5 bases). V was shortened by 8 bases and J by 8 bases, with 15 bases between the two germline ends. Germline V gene lookup returns CDR1 SNHLY and CDR2 FYNNEI. The CDR3 consists of 12 residues.